This T cell receptor (beta chain) was captured by sequencing in a study of OX40 agonist ivuxolimab in advanced cancers. Study summary: Of mixed ages from 23 to 79 and averaging roughly 64 years, the group was approximately 84% male. Treatment received earlier with anti-PD-1, anti-PD-L1 or anti-CTLA-4 agents was allowed, and approximately 40% had some. Whole-study findings and limits: The study found that CD8+ T cells averaged more expanded clones than CD4+.

V was trimmed by 4 bases and J by 5 bases, leaving 14 bases between them. The CDR3 runs to 14 residues. The germline gives CDR1 MDHEN, CDR2 SYDVKM. Remarks on this clone: Its matching antigen is unknown.

Using immunoSEQ multiplex PCR, the repertoire was profiled, and TCRdb retains in-frame clones only, with some absent. The repertoire holds 75,000 to 80,000 clones, with over 70% as singletons. This chain connects TRBV28 to TRBJ1-2; no definite D call. The sequences come from CD4+ or CD8+ T cells sorted from blood, collected in a trial of the OX40 agonist ivuxolimab. The source of this sequence is an adult with an advanced solid tumor such as melanoma, head and neck, liver or kidney cancer. The CDR3 DNA is TGTGCCAGCAGTTGGAAAAGGGCCGCATATGGCTACACCTTC. It codes for CASSWKRAAYGYTF.